These 25 T cell receptor beta chains were sequenced from one sample in a study of T cell repertoires in cytomegalovirus infection. TCRdb reprocessed the reads with MiXCR, giving one entry per CDR3 protein. The data show 700,000 to 950,000 distinct CDR3 sequences, 30% to 35% seen once. These receptors have no known antigen. The starting material was cultured CD8+ T cells from PBMCs, obtained from culture after CMV antigen stimulation. These receptors were obtained from a human donor in good health (CMV status not recorded). Some clones in this sample may be carry-over from other donors' samples.

This clonotype was observed many times. The rearrangement links TRBV7-2 to TRBJ2-2; 7 bases line up with TRBD1. The CDR3 is 16 amino acids. Per germline, CDR1 SGHTA and CDR2 FQGNSA. Unmatched junction bases numbered 8, after V lost 3 bases and J lost 4 bases. CDR3 amino acids: CASSFRDSPPTGELFF. The DNA for the CDR3 is TGTGCCAGCAGCTTTAGGGACAGCCCCCCCACCGGGGAGCTGTTTTTT.

V is TRBV28 and J is TRBJ2-3; 8 bases line up with TRBD2. Germline CDR1 is MDHEN and CDR2 is SYDVKM. The CDR3 covers 15 residues. Trimming took 3 bases from V and 2 from J; bases not matched to a gene: 4. The CDR3 spells CASSFQTSATDTQYF. The CDR3 region has the DNA TGTGCCAGCAGTTTTCAGACTAGCGCCACAGATACGCAGTATTTT.

This clonotype was seen just once. This sequence joins TRBV7-2 and TRBJ2-2; unclear D gene. V was clipped by 5 bases and J by 4 bases, with 14 bases between them. Germline V gene sequence: CDR1 SGHTA, CDR2 FQGNSA. This CDR3 contains 15 residues. The CDR3 loop reads CASSPAAFPTGELFF. CDR3 DNA sequence: TGTGCCAGCAGCCCGGCGGCCTTTCCCACCGGGGAGCTGTTTTTT. Together with reference TRBV7-2 and TRBJ2-2, the CDR3 gives the full variable domain: GAGVSQSPSNKVTEKGKDVELRCDPISGHTALYWYRQSLGQGLEFLIYFQGNSAPDKSGLPSDRFSAERTGGSVSTLTIQRTQQEDSAVYLCASSPAAFPTGELFFGEGSRLTVL.

This clonotype was seen more than once but under ten times. The chain joins TRBV12-3 or TRBV12-4 to TRBJ1-1; 9 nucleotides align to TRBD1. J lost 7 bases, V lost 2 bases, and 17 bases had no gene match. The CDR3 totals 18 residues. The CDR3 sequence is CASSLSTITLDRGGEAFF. CDR3 nucleotides: TGTGCCAGCAGTTTATCAACGATTACCTTAGACAGGGGGGGTGAAGCTTTCTTT.

In its sample, this clonotype was seen a few times. V and J are TRBV27 and TRBJ2-3, with TRBD2 matching 12 bases. The V and J ends lost 6 bases and 0 bases, in that order; junction bases with no gene match: 19. The CDR3 loop spans 21 amino acids. Germline V lookup: CDR1 MNHEY, CDR2 SMNVEV (reference sequence). The CDR3 protein is CASSSPSLAGGPKFSTDTQYF. The CDR3 region has the DNA TGTGCCAGCAGCTCACCCTCACTAGCGGGGGGACCGAAGTTTAGCACAGATACGCAGTATTTT.

This chain links TRBV6-2 or TRBV6-3 with TRBJ2-5, with TRBD1 identical over 9 bases. Germline values: CDR1 MNHEY, CDR2 SVGEGT. This CDR3 is built from 15 residues. The V segment lost 6 bases and the J segment 5 bases; nucleotides outside the gene matches: 10. The CDR3 nucleotides read TGTGCCAGCAGCCACGGGACAGGGAGCTTGGAGACCCAGTACTTC. This gives the protein CASSHGTGSLETQYF.

This rearrangement joins TRBV27 to TRBJ1-1, with 7 nucleotides matching TRBD1. V trimming: 4 bases; J trimming: 7 bases; junction bases outside the gene matches: 6. In germline, CDR1 is MNHEY, CDR2 SMNVEV (reference sequence). This CDR3 is built from 13 residues. The CDR3 nucleotides are TGTGCCAGCAGTTGGGACAGAACAATTGAAGCTTTCTTT. Its protein is CASSWDRTIEAFF.

CDR3 in DNA: TGTGCCAGCAGCTCCGACGGGGAGTTGACAGATACGCAGTATTTT. Its protein product is CASSSDGELTDTQYF. The V and J genes are TRBV7-6 and TRBJ2-3; TRBD2 might be the D (5 bases). The CDR3 spans 15 residues. V shed 4 bases and J shed 3 bases, with 14 bases lying between them. Germline V gives CDR1 SGHVS, CDR2 FNYEAQ.

The chain employs TRBV12-5 and TRBJ1-2; D gene uncertain. The V and J ends lost 4 bases and 1 base respectively, with 13 bases between them. CDR3 length: 15 amino acids. CDR1 is LGHNT, CDR2 FRNRAP, per germline. The CDR3 nucleotides read TGTGCTAGTGGTTACACCGGACGGATTAACTATGGCTACACCTTC. As protein: CASGYTGRINYGYTF.

This clonotype was found many times. V gene TRBV7-2 combines with J gene TRBJ2-5; TRBD2 might be the D (6 bases). CDR1 is SGHTA and CDR2 is FQGNSA in the germline V gene. This CDR3 contains 13 residues. Between the trimmed V and J ends, which lost 7 bases and 1 base, there was a span of 10 bases. The DNA of the CDR3 is TGTGCCAGCACCGGGACTCCCCAAGAGACCCAGTACTTC. This sequence encodes CASTGTPQETQYF. Complete variable domain (other parts from reference TRBV7-2 and TRBJ2-5): GAGVSQSPSNKVTEKGKDVELRCDPISGHTALYWYRQSLGQGLEFLIYFQGNSAPDKSGLPSDRFSAERTGGSVSTLTIQRTQQEDSAVYLCASTGTPQETQYFGPGTRLLVL.

This clonotype was picked up many times. This sequence joins TRBV27 and TRBJ1-2; 10 positions match TRBD1. This CDR3 has 14 amino acids. V lost 6 bases, J lost 4 bases, and 5 bases stayed unmatched. Germline CDR1 is MNHEY and CDR2 is SMNVEV (reference sequence). The CDR3 spells CASSPRDRGYGYTF. The CDR3 DNA sequence: TGTGCCAGCAGCCCCCGGGACAGGGGCTATGGCTACACCTTC.

With respect to this clonotype: No DNA is shown, since the ends of the CDR3 on it are uncertain; the CDR3 is the one TCRdb lists. The J gene is TRBJ2-5, the V gene TRBV12-3 or TRBV12-4; the D call of TRBD2 is as the table states it, not checked on the DNA. The CDR3 is 14 amino acids in total, end residues counted. CDR3 region: CASRRDFGPETQYF.

This chain connects TRBV13 to TRBJ1-5; no clear D. Germline loops: CDR1 PRHDT, CDR2 FYEKMQ (reference sequence). The CDR3 spans 16 residues. The germline V and J ends were trimmed by 4 bases and 3 bases, with 16 bases remaining between them. The CDR3 protein is CASSSRTKGLNQPQHF. CDR3 DNA: TGTGCCAGCAGCTCGCGTACCAAGGGTCTCAATCAGCCCCAGCATTTT.

The rearrangement links TRBV11-3 to TRBJ2-7; D call uncertain. The CDR3 is made up of 13 amino acids. Trimming shortened V by 5 bases and J by 6 bases, and 14 bases separated the two germline ends. Germline CDR1 SGHNT, CDR2 YENEEA. The CDR3, as DNA: TGTGCCAGCAGCCTTTCTCCGTCCGGCGAGCAGTACTTC. This encodes CASSLSPSGEQYF.

This clonotype was detected only a few times. The chain couples TRBV27 to TRBJ1-6; D gene uncertain. V gave up 2 bases and J gave up 4 bases, with 6 bases separating them. The CDR3 loop spans 14 amino acids. Germline CDR1 and CDR2: MNHEY and SMNVEV (reference sequence). In DNA, the CDR3 is TGTGCCAGCAGTTTAGGGATGTATAATTCACCCCTCCACTTT. It translates to CASSLGMYNSPLHF.

The chain has TRBV12-3 or TRBV12-4 and TRBJ2-2; D not resolved. V was shortened by 5 bases and J by 13 bases, with 14 bases between the two germline ends. This CDR3 contains 12 residues. The DNA for the CDR3 is TGTGCCAGCAGTAATGAGAGAGGTCGGCTGTTTTTT. The encoded protein is CASSNERGRLFF.

V is TRBV2 and J is TRBJ1-5, with D perhaps TRBD1 (5 bases). Germline assignment: CDR1 SNHLY and CDR2 FYNNEI. The V and J ends lost 8 bases and 0 bases respectively, with 14 bases between them. The CDR3 loop spans 15 amino acids. The CDR3 DNA is TGTGCCAGCCGGGCGGGGGGAAATAGCAATCAGCCCCAGCATTTT. This codes for CASRAGGNSNQPQHF.

The table lists this clonotype with many counts. The gene calls are TRBV7-9 and TRBJ2-1; TRBD1 aligns across 9 bases. CDR1 and CDR2 (germline): SEHNR, FQNEAQ (reference sequence). The V gene end was trimmed by 1 base and the J gene end by 5 bases; junction bases not matched to a gene: 3. The CDR3 spans 15 residues. CDR3 in DNA: TGTGCCAGCAGCTTAGGGGACAGGGTCCACAATGAGCAGTTCTTC. Its translation is CASSLGDRVHNEQFF.

This chain connects TRBV7-6 to TRBJ2-7; a possible D gene is TRBD1 (5 bases). Germline V gene data show CDR1 as SGHVS and CDR2 as FNYEAQ. This CDR3 is built from 14 residues. CDR3 in DNA: TGTGCCAGCAGCCCCGTCCCAACAGGCTACGGGCAGTACGTC. Protein sequence: CASSPVPTGYGQYV.

At least ten counts were recorded for this clonotype. The CDR3 region is CASSEAFLGKADTQYF. CDR3 sequence (DNA): TGTGCCAGCAGTGAAGCGTTCCTAGGAAAGGCAGATACGCAGTATTTT. The rearrangement joins TRBV6-1 to TRBJ2-3; D call uncertain. Germline loops: CDR1 MNHNS, CDR2 SASEGT. The CDR3 is 16 residues long. The V gene lost 0 bases and the J gene lost 4 bases, with 14 bases spanning the gap.

This clonotype was observed a few times. CDR3 residues: CASSSDRGGATGELFF. The CDR3 region has the DNA TGTGCCAGCAGTTCGGACAGGGGTGGGGCCACCGGGGAGCTGTTTTTT. The V gene is TRBV27, the J gene TRBJ2-2, with 9 bases matching TRBD1. The ends lost 4 bases at V and 4 bases at J; junction bases unmatched: 7. Germline CDR1 and CDR2: MNHEY and SMNVEV (reference sequence). The CDR3 consists of 16 residues.

The V gene is TRBV12-3 or TRBV12-4, the J gene TRBJ1-1; 10 nucleotides align to TRBD1. The CDR3 is 14 residues long. Losses at the gene ends were 5 bases for V and 5 bases for J; bases not matched to a gene: 5. CDR3 residues: CASSKRTGGTEAFF. The CDR3 coding sequence is TGTGCCAGCAGTAAACGGACAGGGGGGACTGAAGCTTTCTTT.

The chain's CDR3 is CASSSRSHNEQFF. CDR3 bases: TGTGCCAGCAGCTCCCGGTCCCACAATGAGCAGTTCTTC. The V gene is TRBV7-6, the J gene TRBJ2-1; D remains ambiguous. The CDR3 has 13 residues. With 4 bases removed from V and 5 bases from J, the gap between germline ends came to 9 bases. The germline V gene encodes CDR1 SGHVS and CDR2 FNYEAQ.

This clonotype appeared many times. The rearrangement joins TRBV7-9 to TRBJ2-7; no definite D call. The CDR3 covers 13 residues. Looked up from germline, CDR1 is SEHNR and CDR2 is FQNEAQ (reference sequence). V lost 1 base and J lost 2, with 6 bases in between. CDR3 in DNA: TGTGCCAGCAGCTTAGGGGTAACCTACGAGCAGTACGTC. Its protein product is CASSLGVTYEQYV.

This clonotype was seen a handful of times. The chain uses TRBV29-1 and TRBJ2-2; TRBD1 matches at 7 bases. This CDR3 has 14 amino acids. V lost 7 bases and J lost 5; bases outside the gene matches: 10. Germline V gene sequence: CDR1 SQVTM, CDR2 ANQGSEA. CDR3 residues: CSATARQGTGELFF. The CDR3 DNA reads TGCAGCGCTACGGCCAGACAGGGAACCGGGGAGCTGTTTTTT.